The subject of this entry is one T cell receptor beta chain. Researchers prepared the TCRbeta library using unique molecular identifiers, the study reports. MiXCR, run by TCRdb on the PCR reads, gives a single entry per CDR3 protein. The data contain 380,000 or so distinct CDR3 sequences, roughly 15% of them singletons. The data belong to a study of T-cell reconstitution after alpha-beta-depleted transplantation in children. Per germline, CDR1 SGHDT and CDR2 YYEEEE. V lost 0 bases, J lost 3 bases, and 13 bases lay in between. The CDR3 covers 16 residues. The sequence was obtained from a human donor who donated a stem cell graft to a child with Fanconi anemia. V gene TRBV5-6 combines with J gene TRBJ2-4; D is unresolved. This specimen was PBMCs, taken from the stem cell graft. The CDR3 reads CASSLDSYHYKNIQYF. Written as DNA, the CDR3 is TGTGCCAGCAGCTTGGACAGCTACCACTACAAAAACATTCAGTACTTC.